The TCR beta chain under discussion was sequenced for a study of post-analysis software for immune sequencing data (dated by TCRdb to the mid-2010s). Regarding the research as a whole: Relapsing-remitting, secondary progressive and progressive-relapsing multiple sclerosis were recorded as disease courses, and subtype annotation was lacking for some patients. The patient repertoires were compared against approximately ten previously published healthy control repertoires obtained from donors aged about 6 to 26 years. A subset of samples was prepared in parallel using single-end sample barcoding, then pooled and co-amplified after Illumina adapter ligation.

A note on this clonotype: The antigen it recognizes is unknown. No much larger clone exists at a distance of one base, and base qualities are not known.

The paper's findings and limits, for the study overall: Normalized Chao1 diversity was significantly lower in multiple sclerosis patients than controls, suggesting substantial peripheral T-cell clonal expansion. Strong co-clustering of samples prepared in the same batch was shown by direct clustering with F measure, prompting a batch-effect correction. The multiple sclerosis patient group was slightly younger than the control group. Patients showed significantly higher frequencies than controls for a few TRBV segments, among them TRBV5-6, TRBV5-1 and TRBV20-1.

TCR beta repertoires were profiled from peripheral blood of 10 to 15 young patients with multiple sclerosis to demonstrate the VDJtools post-analysis software. The multiple sclerosis patients were children and adolescents ranging in age from about 6 to 17 years. The library was prepared using PCR. Instrument used: Illumina HiSeq 2500. Unique molecular identifiers were incorporated into TCR beta cDNA libraries to reduce PCR and sequencing biases. Per 1 to 10 million input T cells, approximately 500,000 cDNA molecules were obtained, such that each molecule approximated one T cell. Patient libraries were prepared and sequenced with the same protocol used for the earlier healthy control dataset. Samples belonging to the same batch were prepared together, multiplexed and sequenced on a shared HiSeq lane. The paper's data handling went like this. Raw barcoded reads were processed with MIGEC, and single-read molecular identifier groups were discarded before consensus assembly and CDR3 extraction. Clonotype tables were post-analysed with VDJtools, normalizing diversity by down-sampling all datasets to the smallest sample size. To correct batch-related cross-sample contamination, repertoire overlap clustering matched CDR3 amino acid sequences but not nucleotide sequences. TCRdb handled the public reads itself, with Q25 trimming in fastp and clone calling in MiXCR, and kept productive beta chains. Every distinct CDR3 protein forms one entry, paired with its most common genes and DNA. TCRdb's processing, not the study's, gives the V and J calls here. The sample contains over 300,000 distinct CDR3 sequences, roughly 36% of them found a single time. Of the sample, 10% to 15% is held by the ten largest clones.

As encoded in the germline V gene (reference sequence), CDR1 is DFQATT while CDR2 is SNEGSKA. Including the terminal cysteine and phenylalanine, the CDR3 comprises 14 residues. Kept here is only the CDR3 DNA, which spans 42 bases and is read in frame from base 1. At the junction V is shortened by 2 bases and J by 8 bases, with 18 bases in between. The clonotype originates from a girl aged 10 to 17 with multiple sclerosis. The V and J genes are TRBV20-1 and TRBJ1-2; no confident D gene assignment can be made. The sample taken for sequencing was blood. The bases read TGCAGTGCTAGAATTAGAGTGGCGACTTTGGGCTACACCTTC. Translated, it gives CSARIRVATLGYTF.